The rows below give T cell receptor beta chains drawn from one sample of a study of cytomegalovirus exposure and HLA in healthy donors. The table came from immunoSEQ multiplex PCR; TCRdb's copy has only in-frame clones and leaves some out. The table has about 180,000 clones, approximately 79% seen once; the top ten hold approximately 6.3%. The sequenced sample was PBMCs. These receptors all stem from a man aged 40-50 years in good health and CMV-seropositive. Both conserved end residues are part of each CDR3. The order of the fields is V gene, J gene, clone size, D gene, CDR3 DNA, CDR3 protein. D genes are given only for firm matches. A clone size is listed for some rows: how often the clone was seen (once, few, many), or a class if it is expanded.

TRBV19	TRBJ1-2	NA	NA	TGTGCCAGTAGTATTCTAGGTTCAGGGGCCTATGGCTACACCTTC	CASSILGSGAYGYTF
TRBV25-1	TRBJ1-1	once	NA	TGTGCCAGCAGTGAATGGGGGAGGGGCGCGGGGGAGAGAGCTTTCTTT	CASSEWGRGAGERAFF
TRBV5-1	TRBJ2-2	NA	NA	TGCGCCAGCAGCTTAATTCCCCCGGTGGACACCGGGGAGCTGTTTTTT	CASSLIPPVDTGELFF
TRBV25-1	TRBJ1-2	NA	TRBD1	TGTGCCAGCAGTCATCGACAGGGGGCGGATGGCTACACCTTC	CASSHRQGADGYTF
TRBV4-1	TRBJ1-2	NA	NA	TGCGCCAGCAGCCAAGTAACCGGCTATGGCTACACCTTC	CASSQVTGYGYTF
TRBV5-6	TRBJ2-7	once	NA	TGTGCCAGCAGCTCACAGGTGAGCTCCTACGAGCAGTACTTC	CASSSQVSSYEQYF
TRBV6-5	TRBJ2-3	NA	NA	TGTGCCAGCAGTTACTTACCGGGACACTACACAGATACGCAGTATTTT	CASSYLPGHYTDTQYF
TRBV18	TRBJ2-6	NA	NA	TGTGCCAGCTCCCCTGCAGGGGCTGGGGCCAACGTCCTGACTTTC	CASSPAGAGANVLTF
TRBV5-1	TRBJ2-7	NA	NA	TGCGCCAGCAGCTTGGCGCTGTGGCAGGGCACCCGTCTCACCCCTTACGAGCAGTACTTC	CASSLALWQGTRLTPYEQYF
TRBV5-6	TRBJ2-7	NA	TRBD2	TGTGCCAGCAGCTTGGGGCCTAGCGGGAGTAACGAGCAGTACTTC	CASSLGPSGSNEQYF
TRBV21-1	TRBJ1-1	few	NA	TGTGCCAGCAGCAAAGCTAGGACTCCCGGGCCTGGCAGCACTGAAGCTTTCTTT	CASSKARTPGPGSTEAFF
TRBV6-1	TRBJ2-6	NA	NA	TGTGCCAGCAGTGAAGAGGGCCGCGAATCTGGGGCCAACGGCCTGACTTTC	CASSEEGRESGANGLTF
TRBV7-9	TRBJ1-2	NA	NA	TGTGCCAGCAGCCCAGAGGGAGGCTACACCTTC	CASSPEGGYTF
TRBV7-6	TRBJ2-2	NA	TRBD2	TGTGCCAGCAGCTTAGGGCTAGCGGGGAACACCGGGGAGCTGTTTTTT	CASSLGLAGNTGELFF
TRBV19	TRBJ2-7	once	NA	TGTGCCAGTAGTATTTCACACTCCTACGAGCAGTACTTC	CASSISHSYEQYF
TRBV18	TRBJ1-5	NA	NA	TGTGCCAGCTCACCTCTGAGCAATCAGCCCCAGCATTTT	CASSPLSNQPQHF
TRBV2	TRBJ2-7	NA	TRBD2	TGTGCCAGCAGCGCCGGGACTAGGAGGGAGCAGTACTTC	CASSAGTRREQYF
TRBV5-1	TRBJ2-7	few	TRBD2	TGCGCCAGCAGCTTAAATTCCGGGACTAGCGGGACCGTATTCGAGCAGTACTTC	CASSLNSGTSGTVFEQYF
TRBV5-6	TRBJ2-1	NA	TRBD2	TGTGCCAGCAGCTCAGTCGTGGGAGGGCCGATGCAGTTCTTC	CASSSVVGGPMQFF
TRBV6-5	TRBJ2-7	NA	TRBD2	TGTGCCAGCACATCGACTAGCGGGAGTGTGGTGCAGTACTTC	CASTSTSGSVVQYF
TRBV11-3	TRBJ2-1	NA	NA	TGTGCCAGCAGCTTAGGCGGCAAAGATCAGCAGTTCTTC	CASSLGGKDQQFF
TRBV28	TRBJ1-2	NA	NA	TGTGCCAGCAGTCTCCAGCAGGGGAGCTATGGCTACACCTTC	CASSLQQGSYGYTF
TRBV5-6	TRBJ2-5	NA	NA	TGTGCCAGCAGCTTGGTGAGCGCCCATGAGACCCAGTACTTC	CASSLVSAHETQYF
TRBV6-1	TRBJ1-1	NA	NA	TGTGCCAGCAGGGACGGGGGGGAGAACACTGAAGCTTTCTTT	CASRDGGENTEAFF
TRBV30	TRBJ2-2	NA	NA	TGTGCCTGGAGTCGTACCGGGGAGCTGTTTTTT	CAWSRTGELFF
TRBV2	TRBJ1-6	NA	TRBD1	TGTGCCAGCACCCGGACAGGGGGATCACCCCTCCACTTT	CASTRTGGSPLHF
TRBV12-5	TRBJ2-5	NA	TRBD2	TGTGCTAGTGGTTTATCGGGACTAGCGGGAGTGAGAGAGACCCAGTACTTC	CASGLSGLAGVRETQYF
TRBV5-1	TRBJ2-3	NA	NA	TGCGCCAGCAGCGGAACGGGAATTAGCGGAATTAGCACAGATACGCAGTATTTT	CASSGTGISGISTDTQYF
TRBV4-1	TRBJ2-7	NA	TRBD1	TGCGCCAGCAGCCAGGGTATTGGCAAACCAGGGGGTCTCCACTCCTACGAGCAGTACTTC	CASSQGIGKPGGLHSYEQYF
TRBV6-1	TRBJ1-1	few	NA	TGTGCCAGCACCTTAATGGGGGGGTCTTCTGAAGCTTTCTTT	CASTLMGGSSEAFF
TRBV6-5	TRBJ2-3	few	TRBD2	TGTGCCAGCAGTTACCTCCGGGAGGGCGGAGATACGCAGTATTTT	CASSYLREGGDTQYF
TRBV6-1	TRBJ1-1	NA	TRBD1	TGTGCCAGCAGCGCGGACAGGTGGACTGAAGCTTTCTTT	CASSADRWTEAFF
TRBV28	TRBJ2-6	NA	TRBD1	TGTGCCAGCAGTGCGACAGGGGGCACAAGCTCTGGGGCCAACGTCCTGACTTTC	CASSATGGTSSGANVLTF
TRBV5-1	TRBJ2-3	NA	TRBD2	TGCGCCAGCAGCCCAGGACTAGCGGGAGCGGGAGATACGCAGTATTTT	CASSPGLAGAGDTQYF
TRBV6-5	TRBJ2-7	NA	NA	TGTGCCAGTGGGGTGCGGGGACCGTCCTACGAGCAGTACTTC	CASGVRGPSYEQYF
TRBV28	TRBJ2-7	NA	NA	TGTGCCAGCAGCCAGGGAGGAGGGTCCTACGAGCAGTACTTC	CASSQGGGSYEQYF
TRBV6-5	TRBJ1-1	NA	NA	TGTGCCTCCCTAGGACAGTACACTGAAGCTTTCTTT	CASLGQYTEAFF